These 3 T cell receptor beta chains share one sample of origin, sequenced in a study of shared clonotypes between healthy human individuals. The protocol was immunoSEQ multiplex PCR, while the TCRdb copy is restricted to in-frame clones and leaves out a portion. The sample contains around 2,000,000 clones, roughly 94% of which appear only once. Terminally differentiated effector memory CD45RA+ cells were excluded by CCR7 positive selection of CD45RO-negative cells. Sequenced input: naive CD8+ T cells sorted from blood. These receptors all stem from a man aged 18 to 30 in good health.

The CDR3 sequence: CASQEEVGEKLFF. The CDR3, as DNA: TGTGCCAGCCAGGAGGAGGTTGGTGAAAAACTGTTTTTT. V and J are TRBV28 and TRBJ1-4; D remains ambiguous. V was pared by 8 bases and J by 7 bases, with 14 bases between. CDR1 MDHEN and CDR2 SYDVKM come from the germline V gene. The CDR3 runs to 13 residues.

This sequence joins TRBV30 and TRBJ2-5; no clear D gene. This CDR3 spans 14 amino acids. V lost 2 bases and J lost 5, with 15 bases in between. CDR1 GTSNPN and CDR2 SVGIG come from the germline V gene (reference sequence). Written as DNA, the CDR3 is TGTGCCTGGAGTCACTCTGCTCATGGGGAGACCCAGTACTTC. Translated: CAWSHSAHGETQYF.

This chain joins TRBV11-2 and TRBJ2-7; D unclear. The CDR3 is 12 residues long. The V and J ends lost 5 bases and 6 bases respectively, with 11 bases between them. Germline V gene lookup returns CDR1 SGHAT and CDR2 FQNNGV. The CDR3 DNA follows: TGTGCCAGCAGCCCTTCCGGCGCCGAGCAGTACTTC. Amino acids: CASSPSGAEQYF.